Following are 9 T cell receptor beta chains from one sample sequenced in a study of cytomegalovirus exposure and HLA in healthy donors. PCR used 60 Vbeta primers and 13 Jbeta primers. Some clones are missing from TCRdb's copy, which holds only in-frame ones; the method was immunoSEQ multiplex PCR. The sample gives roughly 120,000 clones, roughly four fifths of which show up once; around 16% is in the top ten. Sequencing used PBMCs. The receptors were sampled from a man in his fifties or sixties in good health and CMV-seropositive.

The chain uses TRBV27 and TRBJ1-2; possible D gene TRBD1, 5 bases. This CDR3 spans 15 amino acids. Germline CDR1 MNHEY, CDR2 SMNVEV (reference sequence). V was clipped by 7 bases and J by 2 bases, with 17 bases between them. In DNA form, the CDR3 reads TGTGCCAGCAAGAATAATGCAGGGATGAACTATGGCTACACCTTC. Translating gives CASKNNAGMNYGYTF.

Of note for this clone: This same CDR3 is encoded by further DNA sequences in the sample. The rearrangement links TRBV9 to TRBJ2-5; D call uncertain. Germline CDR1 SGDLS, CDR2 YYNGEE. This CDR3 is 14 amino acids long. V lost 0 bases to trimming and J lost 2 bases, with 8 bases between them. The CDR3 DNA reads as TGTGCCAGCAGCGTAGGTACGGTTCAAGAGACCCAGTACTTC. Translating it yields CASSVGTVQETQYF.

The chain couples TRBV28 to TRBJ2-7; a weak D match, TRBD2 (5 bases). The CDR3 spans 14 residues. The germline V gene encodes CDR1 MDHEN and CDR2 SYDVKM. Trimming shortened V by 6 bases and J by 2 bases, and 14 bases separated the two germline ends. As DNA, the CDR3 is TGTGCCAGCAGCCCGTCCGGGGTAACCTACGAGCAGTACTTC. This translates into CASSPSGVTYEQYF.

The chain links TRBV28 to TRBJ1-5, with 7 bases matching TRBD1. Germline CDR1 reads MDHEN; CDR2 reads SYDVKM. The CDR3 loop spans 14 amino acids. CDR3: CCISGQYSNQPQHF. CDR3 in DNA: TGTTGTATATCGGGACAGTACAGCAATCAGCCCCAGCATTTT. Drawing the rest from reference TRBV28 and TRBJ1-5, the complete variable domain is DVKVTQSSRYLVKRTGEKVFLECVQDMDHENMFWYRQDPGLGLRLIYFSYDVKMKEKGDIPEGYSVSREKKERFSLILESASTNQTSMYLCCISGQYSNQPQHFGDGTRLSIL.

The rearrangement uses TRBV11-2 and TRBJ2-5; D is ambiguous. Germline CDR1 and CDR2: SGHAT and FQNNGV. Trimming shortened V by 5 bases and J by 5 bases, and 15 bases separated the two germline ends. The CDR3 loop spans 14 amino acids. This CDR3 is CASSLGSAGETQYF. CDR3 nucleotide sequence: TGTGCCAGCAGCCTAGGGTCCGCCGGGGAGACCCAGTACTTC.

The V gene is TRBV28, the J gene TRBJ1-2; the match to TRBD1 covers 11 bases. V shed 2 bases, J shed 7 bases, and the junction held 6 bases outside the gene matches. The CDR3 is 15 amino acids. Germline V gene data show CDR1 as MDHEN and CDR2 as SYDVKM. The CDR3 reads CASSLIGTGGVGYTF. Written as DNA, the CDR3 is TGTGCCAGCAGTTTAATCGGGACAGGGGGGGTTGGCTACACCTTC.

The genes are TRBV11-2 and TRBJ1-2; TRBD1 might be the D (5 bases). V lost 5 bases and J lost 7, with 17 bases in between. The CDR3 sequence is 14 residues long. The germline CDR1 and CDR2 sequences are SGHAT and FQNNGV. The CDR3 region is CASSPDQGIVGYTF. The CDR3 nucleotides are TGTGCCAGCAGCCCGGATCAGGGAATTGTTGGCTACACCTTC.

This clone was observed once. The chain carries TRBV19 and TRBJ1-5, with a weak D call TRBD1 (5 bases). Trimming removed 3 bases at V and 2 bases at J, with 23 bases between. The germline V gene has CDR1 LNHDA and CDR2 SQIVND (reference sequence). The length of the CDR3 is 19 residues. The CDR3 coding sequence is TGTGCCAGTAGTATCGGGCAGGGCGAAGTGTTTGTAGGCAATCAGCCCCAGCATTTT. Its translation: CASSIGQGEVFVGNQPQHF.

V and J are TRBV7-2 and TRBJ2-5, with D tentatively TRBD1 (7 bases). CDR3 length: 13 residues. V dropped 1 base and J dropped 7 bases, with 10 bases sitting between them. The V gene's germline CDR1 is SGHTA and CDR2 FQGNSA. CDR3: CASSLGQGGTQYF. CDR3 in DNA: TGTGCCAGCAGCTTAGGGCAGGGGGGGACCCAGTACTTC.